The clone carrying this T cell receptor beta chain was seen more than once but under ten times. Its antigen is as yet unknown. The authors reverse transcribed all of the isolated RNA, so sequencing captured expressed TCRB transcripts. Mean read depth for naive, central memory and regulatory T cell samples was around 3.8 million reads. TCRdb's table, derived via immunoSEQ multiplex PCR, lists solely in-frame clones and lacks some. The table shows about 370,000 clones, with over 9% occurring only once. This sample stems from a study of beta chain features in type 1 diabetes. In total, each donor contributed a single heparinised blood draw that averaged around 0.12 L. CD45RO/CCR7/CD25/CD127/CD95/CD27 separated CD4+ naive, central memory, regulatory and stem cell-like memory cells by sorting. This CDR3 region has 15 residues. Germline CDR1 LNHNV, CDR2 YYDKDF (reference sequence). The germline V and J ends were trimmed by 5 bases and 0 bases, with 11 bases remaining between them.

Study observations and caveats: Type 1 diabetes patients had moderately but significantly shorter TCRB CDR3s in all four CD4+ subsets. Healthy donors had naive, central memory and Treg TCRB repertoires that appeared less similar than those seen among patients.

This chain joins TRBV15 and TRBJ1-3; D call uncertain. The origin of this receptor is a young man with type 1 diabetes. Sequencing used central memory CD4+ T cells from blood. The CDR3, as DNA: TGTGCCACCAGCGTCGGAGCGGGCTCTGGAAACACCATATATTTT. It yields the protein CATSVGAGSGNTIYF.